The clone carrying this TCR beta chain appeared once. The CDR3 totals 15 residues. Germline CDR1 is SGHRS and CDR2 is YFSETQ. Trimming left V 1 base short and J 3 bases short, with 12 bases between. This record comes from a study of T-cell memory formation after mild COVID-19. A single record per CDR3 protein comes from TCRdb applying MiXCR to the 5' RACE reads. The profile shows under 250,000 distinct CDR3 sequences, about 16% of them singletons. This clonotype was obtained from an adult woman who had mild COVID-19 (a few samples of this study predate the infection). Cell type and time point are not known. This chain links TRBV5-1 with TRBJ2-3; D possibly corresponds to TRBD2 (6 bases). Sequencing was done on a sample of PBMCs or a T cell subset sorted from them (not recorded which). This CDR3 is CASSLSPGVTDTQYF. The DNA for the CDR3 is TGCGCCAGCAGCTTGAGTCCGGGAGTAACAGATACGCAGTATTTT.